A selection of T cell receptor beta chains follows, all from one sample in a study of early T cells in non-severe SARS-CoV-2 infection. TCRdb processed the 5' RACE reads anew with MiXCR; each CDR3 protein has one entry. The data contain over 70,000 distinct CDR3 sequences, more than 14% of them singletons. The sequencing here drew on whole blood, taken at baseline. The receptor set was obtained from an adult who was a healthcare worker with PCR-confirmed SARS-CoV-2 infection or an uninfected control (not recorded which). Both conserved end residues are part of each CDR3. A D gene is named only where the DNA matches it firmly. Not every row has a clone size; where given, it reads once, few, many or a size class.

v_gene: TRBV18
abundance: -
d_gene: TRBD1
len: 14
j_gene: TRBJ1-6
CDR3nt: TGTGCCAGCTCTCAGGACAGGGAGCATTCACCCCTCCACTTT
CDR3aa: CASSQDREHSPLHF

v_gene: TRBV6-1
abundance: few
d_gene: -
len: 16
j_gene: TRBJ2-6
CDR3nt: TGTGCCAGCAGTTCCCTCACTGTGTCTGGGGCCAACGTCCTGACTTTC
CDR3aa: CASSSLTVSGANVLTF

v_gene: TRBV5-4
abundance: few
d_gene: TRBD1
len: 17
j_gene: TRBJ2-6
CDR3nt: TGTGCCAGCAGCCCCGGGACAGTGAGCTCTGGGGCCAACGTCCTGACTTTC
CDR3aa: CASSPGTVSSGANVLTF

v_gene: TRBV5-4
abundance: many
d_gene: TRBD2
len: 15
j_gene: TRBJ2-7
CDR3nt: TGTGCCAGCAGCTTGGCCAGCGGGAGAGGCTACGAGCAGTACTTC
CDR3aa: CASSLASGRGYEQYF

v_gene: TRBV20-1
abundance: few
d_gene: -
len: 14
j_gene: TRBJ2-3
CDR3nt: TGCAGTGCTAGCAGGCGGGCAGGCACAGATACGCAGTATTTT
CDR3aa: CSASRRAGTDTQYF

v_gene: TRBV29-1
abundance: -
d_gene: -
len: 12
j_gene: TRBJ1-1
CDR3nt: TGCAGCGCGGAACCGGGGGGCACTGAAGCTTTCTTT
CDR3aa: CSAEPGGTEAFF

v_gene: TRBV11-2
abundance: many
d_gene: -
len: 16
j_gene: TRBJ2-1
CDR3nt: TGTGCCAGCAGCTTGGGCCCCAAGGGCGGAATGAATGAGCAGTTCTTC
CDR3aa: CASSLGPKGGMNEQFF

v_gene: TRBV29-1
abundance: -
d_gene: TRBD2
len: 19
j_gene: TRBJ2-5
CDR3nt: TGCAGCGTTGAAGATCGTCTAGGGCGGGAGACACTCCCCGGCGAGACCCAGTACTTC
CDR3aa: CSVEDRLGRETLPGETQYF

v_gene: TRBV3-1
abundance: few
d_gene: -
len: 12
j_gene: TRBJ2-1
CDR3nt: TGTGCCAGCAGCCAAGTCTACAATGAGCAGTTCTTC
CDR3aa: CASSQVYNEQFF

v_gene: TRBV6-1
abundance: few
d_gene: TRBD2
len: 15
j_gene: TRBJ2-7
CDR3nt: TGTGCCAGCAGCAAACTAGCGGGAGAATATTACGAGCAGTACTTC
CDR3aa: CASSKLAGEYYEQYF

v_gene: TRBV28
abundance: many
d_gene: -
len: 13
j_gene: TRBJ2-5
CDR3nt: TGTGCCAGCAGCCTAGTATCTACAGAGACCCAGTACTTC
CDR3aa: CASSLVSTETQYF

v_gene: TRBV21-1
abundance: -
d_gene: -
len: 19
j_gene: TRBJ2-1
CDR3nt: TGTGCCAGCAGCAAAGGCGGGACTAGCGGGAGGGCCACCTACAATGAGCAGTTCTTC
CDR3aa: CASSKGGTSGRATYNEQFF

v_gene: TRBV3-1
abundance: few
d_gene: TRBD2
len: 17
j_gene: TRBJ2-5
CDR3nt: TGTGCCAGCAGCCAAGGGGCGGAACTAGCGGAAAAAGAGACCCAGTACTTC
CDR3aa: CASSQGAELAEKETQYF

v_gene: TRBV28
abundance: -
d_gene: -
len: 15
j_gene: TRBJ2-5
CDR3nt: TGTGCCAGCAGTTATGGGGACTCAACCCACAAGGCCCAGTACTTC
CDR3aa: CASSYGDSTHKAQYF

v_gene: TRBV6-5
abundance: few
d_gene: TRBD2
len: 15
j_gene: TRBJ2-3
CDR3nt: TGTGCCAGCAGTTACCAAGCGGGAGGTCCAGATACGCAGTATTTT
CDR3aa: CASSYQAGGPDTQYF

v_gene: TRBV29-1
abundance: many
d_gene: TRBD2
len: 13
j_gene: TRBJ2-7
CDR3nt: TGCAGCGTTGAAGGTAGCGGGATCTACGAGCAGTACTTC
CDR3aa: CSVEGSGIYEQYF

v_gene: TRBV20-1
abundance: -
d_gene: -
len: 14
j_gene: TRBJ1-5
CDR3nt: TGCAGTGCTAGAGATCCCGATAGCAATCAGCCCCAGCATTTT
CDR3aa: CSARDPDSNQPQHF

v_gene: TRBV6-2/TRBV6-3
abundance: -
d_gene: -
len: 14
j_gene: TRBJ1-5
CDR3nt: TGTGCCAGCAGTTACGGGGCGGATGGTCAGCCCCAGCATTTT
CDR3aa: CASSYGADGQPQHF

v_gene: TRBV7-2
abundance: many
d_gene: -
len: 14
j_gene: TRBJ1-1
CDR3nt: TGTGCCAGCAGCTTTGGGGGAAGTGGCACTGAAGCTTTCTTT
CDR3aa: CASSFGGSGTEAFF

v_gene: TRBV7-6
abundance: few
d_gene: -
len: 13
j_gene: TRBJ1-4
CDR3nt: TGTGCCAGCAGCTTACCGGACACCCGAAAACTGTTTTTT
CDR3aa: CASSLPDTRKLFF

v_gene: TRBV9
abundance: once
d_gene: TRBD2
len: 15
j_gene: TRBJ2-5
CDR3nt: TGTGCCAGCAGCGTACTAGCGGGAGGTCAAGAGACCCAGTACTTC
CDR3aa: CASSVLAGGQETQYF

v_gene: TRBV4-1
abundance: many
d_gene: -
len: 16
j_gene: TRBJ2-1
CDR3nt: TGCGCCAGCAGCCAGGTGAGACTACTGGTTTACAATGAGCAGTTCTTC
CDR3aa: CASSQVRLLVYNEQFF

v_gene: TRBV27
abundance: many
d_gene: -
len: 13
j_gene: TRBJ2-3
CDR3nt: TGTGCCAGCAGTTCGAGGGGCACAGATACGCAGTATTTT
CDR3aa: CASSSRGTDTQYF

v_gene: TRBV27
abundance: -
d_gene: -
len: 17
j_gene: TRBJ2-6
CDR3nt: TGTGCCAGCAGTCTTGTGAGCATCCACTCTGGGGCCAACGTCCTGACTTTC
CDR3aa: CASSLVSIHSGANVLTF

v_gene: TRBV27
abundance: few
d_gene: TRBD1
len: 14
j_gene: TRBJ2-7
CDR3nt: TGTGCCAGCAGTTCGGACAGGGGCCCCTACGAGCAGTACTTC
CDR3aa: CASSSDRGPYEQYF

v_gene: TRBV5-6
abundance: many
d_gene: TRBD2
len: 16
j_gene: TRBJ2-1
CDR3nt: TGTGCCAGCAGTCGTAGCGGGAGGGTAAACTACAATGAGCAGTTCTTC
CDR3aa: CASSRSGRVNYNEQFF

v_gene: TRBV20-1
abundance: many
d_gene: -
len: 15
j_gene: TRBJ2-3
CDR3nt: TGCAGTGCTAGAGGGAGCGAGCACAGCACAGATACGCAGTATTTT
CDR3aa: CSARGSEHSTDTQYF

v_gene: TRBV3-1
abundance: few
d_gene: -
len: 12
j_gene: TRBJ2-7
CDR3nt: TGTGCCAGCAGCCACGAAGCGGGCGAGCAGTACTTC
CDR3aa: CASSHEAGEQYF

v_gene: TRBV19
abundance: -
d_gene: TRBD2
len: 16
j_gene: TRBJ2-1
CDR3nt: TGTGCCAGTAGTATAGTGGGAGCGGGAGGCTACAATGAGCAGTTCTTC
CDR3aa: CASSIVGAGGYNEQFF

v_gene: TRBV7-8
abundance: -
d_gene: TRBD2
len: 18
j_gene: TRBJ2-3
CDR3nt: TGTGCCAGCAGCTTAATGAGCGGGAGGGATGTCCCCACAGATACGCAGTATTTT
CDR3aa: CASSLMSGRDVPTDTQYF

v_gene: TRBV3-1
abundance: -
d_gene: TRBD2
len: 16
j_gene: TRBJ2-1
CDR3nt: TGTGCCAGCAGCCAATTCTTAGCTAGCGGATACAATGAGCAGTTCTTC
CDR3aa: CASSQFLASGYNEQFF

v_gene: TRBV24-1
abundance: few
d_gene: TRBD1
len: 14
j_gene: TRBJ1-1
CDR3nt: TGTGCCACCAGTGGTTCAGGGGGGAACACTGAAGCTTTCTTT
CDR3aa: CATSGSGGNTEAFF

v_gene: TRBV9
abundance: few
d_gene: -
len: 15
j_gene: TRBJ2-7
CDR3nt: TGTGCCAGCAGCGTAGCAGGGGATAGGTCCTACGAGCAGTACTTC
CDR3aa: CASSVAGDRSYEQYF

v_gene: TRBV6-5
abundance: few
d_gene: -
len: 13
j_gene: TRBJ2-7
CDR3nt: TGTGCCAGCAGTCAGACTGACCTCTACGAGCAGTACTTC
CDR3aa: CASSQTDLYEQYF

v_gene: TRBV12-3/TRBV12-4
abundance: few
d_gene: -
len: 17
j_gene: TRBJ1-4
CDR3nt: TGTGCCAGCAGTTTAATGAGGACCACTCCCCTTAATGAAAAACTGTTTTTT
CDR3aa: CASSLMRTTPLNEKLFF

v_gene: TRBV7-9
abundance: -
d_gene: TRBD2
len: 16
j_gene: TRBJ2-1
CDR3nt: TGTGCCAGCAGCCCCCGAAGCGGGAGGGAGATTAATGAGCAGTTCTTC
CDR3aa: CASSPRSGREINEQFF

v_gene: TRBV12-3/TRBV12-4
abundance: few
d_gene: -
len: 11
j_gene: TRBJ1-6
CDR3nt: TGTGCCAGCAGTCAGGACAGACCCCTCCACTTT
CDR3aa: CASSQDRPLHF

v_gene: TRBV24-1
abundance: few
d_gene: TRBD1
len: 15
j_gene: TRBJ2-7
CDR3nt: TGTGCCACCAGTGATGCCCAGGGGGCCGCCTACGAGCAGTACTTC
CDR3aa: CATSDAQGAAYEQYF

v_gene: TRBV5-5
abundance: few
d_gene: TRBD1
len: 14
j_gene: TRBJ2-7
CDR3nt: TGTGCCAGCAGCATGACAGGGGGCCCCTACGAGCAGTACTTC
CDR3aa: CASSMTGGPYEQYF

v_gene: TRBV28
abundance: many
d_gene: -
len: 13
j_gene: TRBJ1-2
CDR3nt: TGTGCCAGCAGTTTGGGACACATCTACGGCTACACCTTC
CDR3aa: CASSLGHIYGYTF

v_gene: TRBV29-1
abundance: -
d_gene: -
len: 11
j_gene: TRBJ1-1
CDR3nt: TGCAGCGTTACTCTTAACACTGAAGCTTTCTTT
CDR3aa: CSVTLNTEAFF

v_gene: TRBV6-6
abundance: -
d_gene: -
len: 12
j_gene: TRBJ2-7
CDR3nt: TGTGCCAGCAGCCCCGTCGGGGCCGAGCAGTACTTC
CDR3aa: CASSPVGAEQYF

v_gene: TRBV3-1
abundance: -
d_gene: -
len: 11
j_gene: TRBJ2-1
CDR3nt: TGTGCCAGCAGCCAAGCAGGTGAGCAGTTCTTC
CDR3aa: CASSQAGEQFF

v_gene: TRBV27
abundance: many
d_gene: TRBD1
len: 15
j_gene: TRBJ2-7
CDR3nt: TGTGCCAGCAGTTTAAGGGGACAGGGTTCCTACGAGCAGTACTTC
CDR3aa: CASSLRGQGSYEQYF

v_gene: TRBV7-3
abundance: few
d_gene: -
len: 13
j_gene: TRBJ1-1
CDR3nt: TGTGCCAGCCGAGTTGGGATGAACACTGAAGCTTTCTTT
CDR3aa: CASRVGMNTEAFF

v_gene: TRBV10-3
abundance: few
d_gene: TRBD1
len: 16
j_gene: TRBJ1-1
CDR3nt: TGTGCCATCAGTGGGGGACAGGGGGCTTTGGACACTGAAGCTTTCTTT
CDR3aa: CAISGGQGALDTEAFF

v_gene: TRBV28
abundance: -
d_gene: -
len: 14
j_gene: TRBJ2-7
CDR3nt: TGTGCCAGCAGCCCCCTACACCCGCCCTACGAGCAGTACTTC
CDR3aa: CASSPLHPPYEQYF

v_gene: TRBV6-1
abundance: medium-sized
d_gene: -
len: 14
j_gene: TRBJ1-5
CDR3nt: TGTGCCAGCAGTGAGCCCGCTTCGGGGCAGCCCCAGCATTTT
CDR3aa: CASSEPASGQPQHF

v_gene: TRBV7-9
abundance: once
d_gene: TRBD2
len: 17
j_gene: TRBJ2-1
CDR3nt: TGTGCCACCCGAGGACCGACTAGCGGGAGGGCGGGGAATGAGCAGTTCTTC
CDR3aa: CATRGPTSGRAGNEQFF

v_gene: TRBV24-1
abundance: -
d_gene: TRBD2
len: 13
j_gene: TRBJ2-5
CDR3nt: TGTGCCACCAGTGGAGGGAGGGTAGAGACCCAGTACTTC
CDR3aa: CATSGGRVETQYF

v_gene: TRBV12-3/TRBV12-4
abundance: many
d_gene: -
len: 14
j_gene: TRBJ1-5
CDR3nt: TGTGCCAGCAGTTTAGTATACTTGGGGCAGCCCCAGCATTTT
CDR3aa: CASSLVYLGQPQHF

v_gene: TRBV9
abundance: -
d_gene: -
len: 18
j_gene: TRBJ2-2
CDR3nt: TGTGCCAGCAGCGTAGCCGGAGGAGGAACTAGTTACCCCGGGGAGCTGTTTTTT
CDR3aa: CASSVAGGGTSYPGELFF

v_gene: TRBV29-1
abundance: many
d_gene: -
len: 16
j_gene: TRBJ2-7
CDR3nt: TGCAGCGTGGCGCCCACTGTGCTGGACGGAGCCTACGAGCAGTACTTC
CDR3aa: CSVAPTVLDGAYEQYF

v_gene: TRBV20-1
abundance: many
d_gene: -
len: 12
j_gene: TRBJ1-5
CDR3nt: TGCAGTGCTAGAGGGGGGGACCAGCCCCAGCATTTT
CDR3aa: CSARGGDQPQHF

v_gene: TRBV20-1
abundance: many
d_gene: -
len: 15
j_gene: TRBJ1-5
CDR3nt: TGCAGTGCTAGAGACCCCAGCAGGAGCAATCAGCCCCAGCATTTT
CDR3aa: CSARDPSRSNQPQHF

v_gene: TRBV5-1
abundance: few
d_gene: -
len: 15
j_gene: TRBJ1-1
CDR3nt: TGCGCCAGCAGCTTTGGGACCGCCCCGAGAACTGAAGCTTTCTTT
CDR3aa: CASSFGTAPRTEAFF

v_gene: TRBV28
abundance: -
d_gene: -
len: 11
j_gene: TRBJ1-3
CDR3nt: TGTGCCAGCCGGCAGGATCACACCATATATTTT
CDR3aa: CASRQDHTIYF

v_gene: TRBV15
abundance: few
d_gene: -
len: 13
j_gene: TRBJ1-5
CDR3nt: TGTGCCACCAGCAGAGAGCCGAGGCAGCCCCAGCATTTT
CDR3aa: CATSREPRQPQHF

v_gene: TRBV2
abundance: many
d_gene: -
len: 15
j_gene: TRBJ2-6
CDR3nt: TGTGCCAGCAGGGCCTCGGGGACTGGGGCCAACGTCCTGACTTTC
CDR3aa: CASRASGTGANVLTF